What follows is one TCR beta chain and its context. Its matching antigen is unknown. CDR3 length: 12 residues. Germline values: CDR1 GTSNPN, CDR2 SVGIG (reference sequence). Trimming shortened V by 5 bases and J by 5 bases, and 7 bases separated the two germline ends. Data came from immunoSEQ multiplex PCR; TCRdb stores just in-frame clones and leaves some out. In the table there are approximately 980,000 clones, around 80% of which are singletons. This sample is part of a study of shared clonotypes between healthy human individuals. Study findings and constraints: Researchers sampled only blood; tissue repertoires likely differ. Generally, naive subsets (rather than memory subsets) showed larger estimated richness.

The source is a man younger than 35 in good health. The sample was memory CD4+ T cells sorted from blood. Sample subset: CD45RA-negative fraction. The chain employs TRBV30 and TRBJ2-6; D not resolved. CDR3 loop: CAWVARANVLTF. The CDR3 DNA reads TGTGCCTGGGTGGCCAGGGCCAACGTCCTGACTTTC.